This T cell receptor beta chain was profiled in a study of regulatory T cells in long-lasting Graves disease. Study information: For under 3 months, newly diagnosed Graves' patients had been taking antithyroid drugs. Study findings and constraints: Shared public clonotypes totalled approximately 3,000 in persistent patients, compared with just under 1,000 in new patients. The study found TRBV28, TRBJ1-2 and TRBJ2-5 favored in persistent disease. Relative to newly diagnosed Graves' patients, persistent ones had lower TCR diversity.

Germline V gene lookup returns CDR1 SNHLY and CDR2 FYNNEI. This CDR3 has 15 amino acids. Trimming left V 3 bases short and J 0 bases short, with 12 bases between. This clonotype came up many times. Its antigen is undetermined. The time point denotes: newly diagnosed GD, antithyroid drugs for less than 3 months. After RNA was extracted from PBMCs, the TCR library was made from it. iRepertoire HTBI primers and Arm-PCR of CDR3 regions built TCR beta libraries. TCRdb reprocessed the multiplex PCR reads via MiXCR and lists one record per CDR3 protein. Of approximately 460,000 distinct CDR3 sequences in the sample, about 17% were seen once. These data are also associated with another study on T cells in Graves' hyperthyroidism and ophthalmopathy.

The chain couples TRBV2 to TRBJ2-7; D tentatively fits TRBD1 or TRBD2 (6 bases each). Source: peripheral blood mononuclear cells (PBMCs), taken at new diagnosis, from a patient treated with antithyroid drugs. This clonotype was sampled from a woman in her thirties with Graves disease. CDR3 amino acids: CASSEGGISSYEQYF. The DNA for the CDR3 is TGTGCCAGCAGTGAGGGGGGCATAAGCTCCTACGAGCAGTACTTC.